This TCR beta chain was sequenced for a study of T cell changes during pregnancy in multiple sclerosis. The CDR3 sequence is 19 residues long. Trimming cost V 0 bases and J 2 bases; bases outside gene matches: 14. CDR1 is SGHRS and CDR2 is YFSETQ in the germline V gene. Data came from immunoSEQ multiplex PCR; TCRdb stores just in-frame clones and leaves some out. The sample consists of approximately 45,000 clones, under 95% of them appearing once. The genes are TRBV5-1 and TRBJ2-1, with 7 bases identical to TRBD2. This receptor was identified in a female donor with multiple sclerosis, enrolled in a pregnancy study. The sequencing used CD8+ T cells from peripheral blood mononuclear cells, collected in the second trimester of pregnancy. Here the CDR3 DNA reads TGCGCCAGCAGCTTGGGCGGGGAGATGACTAGCAGACCCTACAATGAGCAGTTCTTC. Protein product: CASSLGGEMTSRPYNEQFF.